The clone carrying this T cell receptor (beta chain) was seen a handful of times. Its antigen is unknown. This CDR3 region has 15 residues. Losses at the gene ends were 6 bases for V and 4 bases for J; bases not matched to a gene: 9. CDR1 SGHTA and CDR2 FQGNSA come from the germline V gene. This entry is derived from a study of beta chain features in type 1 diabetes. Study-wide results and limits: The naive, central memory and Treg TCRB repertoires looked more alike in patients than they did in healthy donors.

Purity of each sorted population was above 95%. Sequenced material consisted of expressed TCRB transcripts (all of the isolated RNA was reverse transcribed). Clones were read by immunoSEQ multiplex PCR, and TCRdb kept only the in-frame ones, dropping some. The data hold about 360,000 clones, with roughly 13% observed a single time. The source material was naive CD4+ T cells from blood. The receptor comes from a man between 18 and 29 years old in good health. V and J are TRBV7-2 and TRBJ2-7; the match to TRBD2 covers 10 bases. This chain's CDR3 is CASRDRAGGPYEQYF. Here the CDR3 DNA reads TGTGCCAGCAGAGACAGAGCGGGAGGGCCTTACGAGCAGTACTTC.